This is a list of T cell receptor beta chains from one sample in a study of T cells in tumors after PD-1 blockade. Sequencing used immunoSEQ multiplex PCR; TCRdb keeps in-frame clones, though not all of them. The sample consists of about 7,700 clones, roughly 69% of them appearing once. Sequences were derived from tumor tissue, sampled after anti-PD-1 treatment. The receptors come from a human donor with basal cell carcinoma. The CDR3 runs from the conserved cysteine through the conserved F or W. A D gene is named only where the DNA matches it firmly. Clone size appears in some rows only: once, few, many, or a class for an expanded clone.

j_gene: TRBJ2-3
abundance: once
v_gene: TRBV7-6
d_gene: .
CDR3aa: CASSLGGGTADTQYF
CDR3nt: TGTGCCAGCAGCTTAGGGGGGGGGACAGCCGATACGCAGTATTTT

j_gene: TRBJ1-2
abundance: .
v_gene: TRBV19
d_gene: .
CDR3aa: CASSMGTALYSYTF
CDR3nt: TGTGCCAGTAGTATGGGAACAGCTCTCTATAGCTACACCTTC

j_gene: TRBJ2-1
abundance: once
v_gene: TRBV10-3
d_gene: .
CDR3aa: CAISGTNSPNEQFF
CDR3nt: TGTGCCATCAGTGGAACAAACAGCCCCAATGAGCAGTTCTTC

j_gene: TRBJ2-7
abundance: .
v_gene: TRBV18
d_gene: .
CDR3aa: CASSPWEQHLSYEQYF
CDR3nt: TGCGCCAGCTCACCGTGGGAACAGCACCTCTCCTACGAGCAGTACTTC

j_gene: TRBJ2-7
abundance: .
v_gene: TRBV6-5
d_gene: TRBD2
CDR3aa: CASSTRTSGTVEQYF
CDR3nt: TGTGCCAGCAGTACGCGGACTAGCGGGACGGTGGAGCAGTACTTC

j_gene: TRBJ2-1
abundance: .
v_gene: TRBV10-2
d_gene: TRBD2
CDR3aa: CASSERLAGGTYNEQFF
CDR3nt: TGCGCCAGCAGTGAGCGACTAGCGGGAGGTACCTACAATGAGCAGTTCTTC

j_gene: TRBJ2-4
abundance: .
v_gene: TRBV24-1
d_gene: .
CDR3aa: CATSARQGGIQYF
CDR3nt: TGTGCCACCAGTGCCCGGCAGGGGGGCATTCAGTACTTC

j_gene: TRBJ2-2
abundance: .
v_gene: TRBV6-4
d_gene: .
CDR3aa: CASSGVSGELFF
CDR3nt: TGTGCCAGCAGTGGCGTCAGCGGGGAGCTGTTTTTT

j_gene: TRBJ1-6
abundance: few
v_gene: TRBV7-9
d_gene: .
CDR3aa: CASSLANNGGSPLHF
CDR3nt: TGTGCCAGCAGCTTAGCGAATAACGGGGGATCACCCCTCCACTTT

j_gene: TRBJ2-7
abundance: .
v_gene: TRBV5-6
d_gene: .
CDR3aa: CASSLVGASYEQYF
CDR3nt: TGTGCCAGCAGCTTGGTTGGTGCCTCCTACGAGCAGTACTTC

j_gene: TRBJ1-2
abundance: .
v_gene: TRBV6-4
d_gene: .
CDR3aa: CASSDSFSGGYTF
CDR3nt: TGTGCCAGCAGTGACAGTTTTTCGGGTGGCTACACCTTC

j_gene: TRBJ2-2
abundance: .
v_gene: TRBV7-3
d_gene: .
CDR3aa: CASSLTGGTGELFF
CDR3nt: TGTGCCAGCAGCTTAACAGGGGGCACCGGGGAGCTGTTTTTT

j_gene: TRBJ2-7
abundance: .
v_gene: TRBV11-3
d_gene: .
CDR3aa: CASSLVPPSEQYF
CDR3nt: TGTGCCAGCAGCTTAGTCCCGCCTAGCGAGCAGTACTTC

j_gene: TRBJ2-7
abundance: large
v_gene: TRBV3-1/TRBV3-2
d_gene: .
CDR3aa: CASSQGGRGYEQYF
CDR3nt: TGTGCCAGCAGCCAAGGGGGGCGCGGGTACGAGCAGTACTTC

j_gene: TRBJ2-1
abundance: .
v_gene: TRBV5-1
d_gene: TRBD2
CDR3aa: CASSTGLAGRNEQFF
CDR3nt: TGCGCCAGCAGCACGGGACTAGCGGGGCGGAATGAGCAGTTCTTC

j_gene: TRBJ1-6
abundance: .
v_gene: TRBV10-1
d_gene: .
CDR3aa: CASNGQPQSTNSPLHF
CDR3nt: TGCGCCAGCAATGGGCAGCCCCAGAGTACAAATTCACCCCTCCACTTT

j_gene: TRBJ2-2
abundance: .
v_gene: TRBV5-1
d_gene: .
CDR3aa: CASSLSGAGDPTGELFF
CDR3nt: TGCGCCAGCAGCTTATCGGGAGCCGGGGACCCGACCGGGGAGCTGTTTTTT